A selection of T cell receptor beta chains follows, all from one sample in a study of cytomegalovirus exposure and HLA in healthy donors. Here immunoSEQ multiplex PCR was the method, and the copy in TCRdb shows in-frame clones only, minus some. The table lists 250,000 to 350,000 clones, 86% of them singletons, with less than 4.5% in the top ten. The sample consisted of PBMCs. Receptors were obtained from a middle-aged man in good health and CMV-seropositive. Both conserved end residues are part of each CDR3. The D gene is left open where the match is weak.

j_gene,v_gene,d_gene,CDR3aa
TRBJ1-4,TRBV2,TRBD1,CASSSDRADNEKLFF
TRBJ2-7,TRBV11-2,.,CASSFGTGGHEQYF
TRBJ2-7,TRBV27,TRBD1,CASSSDRDNYEQYF
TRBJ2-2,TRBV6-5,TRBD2,CASRGAGGPKELFF
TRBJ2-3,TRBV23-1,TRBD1,CASSLDRVPDTQYF
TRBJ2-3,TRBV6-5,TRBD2,CASSSIAGGPTDTQYF
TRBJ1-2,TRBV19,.,CASRGPGQLNYGYTF
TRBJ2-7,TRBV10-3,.,CAISGPGVSYEQYF
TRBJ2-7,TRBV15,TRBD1,CATSRETGPYEQYF
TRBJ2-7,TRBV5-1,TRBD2,CASSPEGGYYEQYF
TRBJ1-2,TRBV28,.,CASTIGGRVDGYTF
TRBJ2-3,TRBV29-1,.,CSVVRGSDTQYF
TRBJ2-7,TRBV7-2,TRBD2,CASSPRLAGGYEQYF
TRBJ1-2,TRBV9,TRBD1,CASSGGGTGVANYGYTF
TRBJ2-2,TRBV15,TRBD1,CATSRAMTGAITGELFF
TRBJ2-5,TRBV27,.,CASSFGQTQYF